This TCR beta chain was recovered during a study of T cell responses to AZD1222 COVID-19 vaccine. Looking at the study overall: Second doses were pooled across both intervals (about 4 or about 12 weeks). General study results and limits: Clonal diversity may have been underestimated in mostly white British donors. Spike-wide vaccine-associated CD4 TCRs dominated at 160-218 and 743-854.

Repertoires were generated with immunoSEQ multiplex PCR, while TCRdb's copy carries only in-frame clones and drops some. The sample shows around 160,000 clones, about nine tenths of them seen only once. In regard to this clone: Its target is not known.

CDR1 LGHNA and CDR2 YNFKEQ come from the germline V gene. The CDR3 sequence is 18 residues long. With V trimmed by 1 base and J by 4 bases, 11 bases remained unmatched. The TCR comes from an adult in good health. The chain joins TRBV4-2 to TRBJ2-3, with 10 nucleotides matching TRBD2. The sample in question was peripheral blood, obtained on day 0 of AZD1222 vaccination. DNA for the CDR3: TGTGCCAGCAGCCAAGTCTCTGGGAGCGGGGGGGCCTCAGATACGCAGTATTTT. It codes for CASSQVSGSGGASDTQYF.